The clone carrying this T cell receptor (beta chain) occurred many times. Its cognate antigen is unknown. TCR beta VDJ and CDR3 profiles were obtained from a genomic DNA template. One entry per CDR3 protein, called by TCRdb with MiXCR from the reads. The repertoire includes 150,000 to 200,000 distinct CDR3 sequences, around 45% of them detected once, and under 3.5% sits in the top ten. These data belong to a study of CD8+CD57+ T cells in acquired aplastic anemia. Study overall: The average for DNA from sorted CD4+ and CD8+ cells was roughly 3 ug. Healthy-donor CD4+ cells averaged around 10 million reads.

Findings and caveats of the study: Patients and controls were not found to differ significantly in CD8+ Simpson's diversity. Overlap between patients and controls comprised roughly 30 CD8+ CDR3 sequences.

The CDR3 totals 15 residues. Germline V gives CDR1 MNHNS, CDR2 SASEGT. V lost 5 bases to trimming and J lost 7 bases; unmatched junction nucleotides: 13. The source is a human donor in good health. Source material: sorted CD4+, CD8+, or CD8+CD57+ T cells (not recorded which) from PBMCs. The chain combines TRBV6-1 with TRBJ2-7; TRBD2 matches at 8 bases. CDR3: CASSSGTRASGEQYF. The CDR3 DNA is TGTGCCAGCAGTTCCGGGACTAGAGCGTCCGGGGAGCAGTACTTC.